The source of this T cell receptor (beta chain) is a study of cytomegalovirus exposure and HLA in healthy donors. The PCR contained 60 Vbeta and 13 Jbeta primers. Sequencing used immunoSEQ multiplex PCR; TCRdb keeps in-frame clones, though not all of them. Found here are about 130,000 clones, around three quarters of them singletons; the top ten hold roughly 2.5%. General study points: Data from an earlier analysis indicated that most TCR beta V segments were productive either about 90% or about 30% of the time.

For this clone: Antigen specificity is unknown.

CDR1 is MNHEY, CDR2 SVGAGI, per germline. Trimming took 6 bases from V and 2 from J, leaving 15 bases between them. CDR3 length: 15 residues. Sequencing was done on a sample of PBMCs. This receptor was obtained from a man aged 25 to 40 in good health and CMV-seronegative. The chain is built from TRBV6-5 and TRBJ2-3, with D possibly being TRBD2 (5 bases). CDR3 coding DNA: TGTGCCAGCAGCTTGAGCGGAGTCTTCACAGATACGCAGTATTTT. It yields the protein CASSLSGVFTDTQYF.